The present T cell receptor (beta chain) was sequenced within a study of OX40 agonist ivuxolimab in advanced cancers. Method: immunoSEQ multiplex PCR; TCRdb's copy keeps in-frame clones and lacks some. The sample comprises approximately 37,000 clones, roughly 89% of which are singletons, and more than 30% rests with the top ten. The V end lost 7 bases, the J end lost 5 bases, and 11 bases lay between the germline ends. This CDR3 contains 12 residues. Germline V gene data show CDR1 as SNHLY and CDR2 as FYNNEI. This clonotype was obtained from an adult with an advanced solid tumor such as melanoma, head and neck, liver or kidney cancer. The J gene is TRBJ2-5, the V gene TRBV2, with D maybe TRBD1 (6 bases). Sequenced material: CD4+ or CD8+ T cells sorted from blood, taken in a trial of the OX40 agonist ivuxolimab. The CDR3 loop reads CASKGGYETQYF. The CDR3 DNA reads as TGTGCCAGCAAAGGGGGATACGAGACCCAGTACTTC.